A single T cell receptor beta chain is shown here with its context. All donors were healthy HIV-negative adults lacking recent acute infections or vaccinations. Deep was the level used in running the assay. In the original processing: Filtering differed because ImmunoSEQ produced junction-only sequences that carried no quality scores. The data were produced by immunoSEQ multiplex PCR, yet TCRdb's version contains in-frame clones alone and is incomplete. V, J and clone size were drawn from that table, and D and trimming were deduced from the DNA. The sample carries roughly 500,000 clones, 60% to 85% recorded once. These data come from a study of shared clonotypes between healthy human individuals. The receptor was isolated from a middle-aged woman in good health. Some clones in this sample may be carry-over from other donors' samples. The specimen sequenced was PBMCs.

CDR3: CASTRNEGLNEKLFF. Here the CDR3 DNA reads TGTGCCAGCACCCGAAATGAGGGGTTGAATGAAAAACTGTTTTTT. The V and J genes are TRBV9 and TRBJ1-4; TRBD1 might be the D (5 bases). The V end lost 6 bases, the J end lost 5 bases, and 17 bases lay between the germline ends. Germline V gene lookup returns CDR1 SGDLS and CDR2 YYNGEE. The CDR3 contains 15 residues.